This passage covers 15 T cell receptor beta chains from one sample sequenced in a study of blood T cell repertoires in COVID-19. Profiled with immunoSEQ multiplex PCR; TCRdb holds only in-frame clones, not every one. Of 70,000 to 100,000 clones in the sample, 85% to 90% were seen once. The specimen sequenced was peripheral blood. The receptors stem from a woman older than 75 with active COVID-19.

The chain is built from TRBV10-3 and TRBJ2-1, with 12 bases lining up with TRBD2. Germline V CDR1 and CDR2: ENHRY, SYGVKD. This CDR3 spans 15 amino acids. Germline trimming cut 5 bases from V and 8 bases from J; bases unmatched to any gene: 7. The CDR3 DNA reads as TGTGCCATCAGTACGACTAGCGGGAGACGGGATGAGCAGTTCTTC. Translated, it gives CAISTTSGRRDEQFF.

J is TRBJ2-1 and V is TRBV2; 12 nucleotides align to TRBD2. V shed 4 bases and J 1 base; nucleotides not matched to a gene: 2. The CDR3 extends over 16 amino acids. CDR1 and CDR2 (germline): SNHLY, FYNNEI. The CDR3 protein is CASSASGRGSYNEQFF. CDR3 DNA sequence: TGTGCCAGCAGTGCTAGCGGGAGGGGGTCCTACAATGAGCAGTTCTTC.

The rearrangement joins TRBV4-1 to TRBJ1-5, with TRBD1 matching over 9 bases. V shed 4 bases, J shed 7 bases, and the junction held 5 bases outside the gene matches. The CDR3 runs to 14 residues. CDR1 and CDR2 from the germline V gene are MGHRA and YSYEKL. The CDR3 is CASSPGQGEQPQHF. The CDR3 DNA is TGCGCCAGCAGCCCGGGACAGGGTGAACAGCCCCAGCATTTT.

The chain has TRBV7-2 and TRBJ2-1, with D possibly matching TRBD1 (6 bases). The CDR3 spans 17 residues. CDR1 and CDR2 from the germline V gene are SGHTA and FQGNSA. With 2 bases removed from V and 5 bases from J, the gap between germline ends came to 19 bases. DNA of the CDR3: TGTGCCAGCAGCTTAAGAGGGGGTGATAGTATAAACAATGAGCAGTTCTTC. It yields the protein CASSLRGGDSINNEQFF. The full variable domain, with the rest looked up from reference TRBV7-2 and TRBJ2-1, is GAGVSQSPSNKVTEKGKDVELRCDPISGHTALYWYRQSLGQGLEFLIYFQGNSAPDKSGLPSDRFSAERTGGSVSTLTIQRTQQEDSAVYLCASSLRGGDSINNEQFFGPGTRLTVL.

The rearrangement links TRBV7-8 to TRBJ2-1; perhaps TRBD2 as D (7 bases). The germline V gene has CDR1 SGHVS and CDR2 FQNEAQ. V lost 2 bases and J lost 7, with 12 bases in between. CDR3 length equals 14 residues. The CDR3 region is CASSLRRGRNEQFF. CDR3 nucleotide sequence: TGTGCCAGCAGCTTAAGGCGGGGGCGGAATGAGCAGTTCTTC.

The chain is built from TRBV3-1 (or the pseudogene TRBV3-2) and TRBJ1-1; the D gene is possibly TRBD1 (5 bases). Trimming removed 3 bases from V and 0 bases from J, with 8 bases in between. This CDR3 contains 14 residues. The V gene's germline CDR1 is LGHDT and CDR2 YNNKEL (reference sequence). The CDR3 region is CASSQDTLNTEAFF. CDR3 DNA: TGTGCCAGCAGCCAGGACACTCTGAACACTGAAGCTTTCTTT.

The chain has TRBV7-2 and TRBJ1-2; 10 nucleotides align to TRBD1. The CDR3 is 16 residues long. Germline values: CDR1 SGHTA, CDR2 FQGNSA. V gave up 1 base and J gave up 7 bases; unmatched junction bases: 9. CDR3 in amino acids: CASSLGVDRGSVGYTF. CDR3 in DNA: TGTGCCAGCAGCTTAGGCGTGGACAGGGGGAGTGTTGGCTACACCTTC.

This chain links TRBV27 with TRBJ2-1; TRBD1 agrees at 9 bases. CDR1 and CDR2 (germline): MNHEY, SMNVEV (reference sequence). Trimming removed 5 bases from V and 4 bases from J; junction bases left unmatched: 9. The CDR3 runs to 16 residues. For the CDR3, the DNA is TGTGCCAGCAGTAGTTTGGGGACAGGGTCGTACAATGAGCAGTTCTTC. This sequence encodes CASSSLGTGSYNEQFF.

The V gene is TRBV2, the J gene TRBJ2-7, with D unresolved. The CDR3 totals 12 residues. CDR1 and CDR2 (germline): SNHLY, FYNNEI. Trimming took off 4 bases at V and 3 bases at J, with 7 bases between the two ends. CDR3: CASSASVYEQYF. CDR3 nucleotides: TGTGCCAGCAGTGCTTCGGTCTACGAGCAGTACTTC.

This chain connects TRBV5-4 to TRBJ2-5; TRBD1 aligns across 9 bases. The CDR3 runs 16 residues. Germline V gene data show CDR1 as SGHNT and CDR2 as YYREEE (reference sequence). J was trimmed by 4 bases and V by 4 bases; bases with no gene match: 11. CDR3 residues: CASSPQPDRGLETQYF. As DNA, the CDR3 is TGTGCCAGCAGCCCGCAACCGGACAGGGGATTAGAGACCCAGTACTTC.

J is TRBJ2-7 and V is TRBV5-1, with D maybe TRBD1 (5 bases). Germline V gene sequence: CDR1 SGHRS, CDR2 YFSETQ. This CDR3 region has 17 residues. The V end lost 4 bases, the J end lost 1 base, and 21 bases lay between the germline ends. The DNA of the CDR3 is TGCGCCAGCAGCCCCGGACAAGGCAACCGTGAGTCCTACGAGCAGTACTTC. This gives the protein CASSPGQGNRESYEQYF. Variable domain in full (rest from reference TRBV5-1 and TRBJ2-7): KAGVTQTPRYLIKTRGQQVTLSCSPISGHRSVSWYQQTPGQGLQFLFEYFSETQRNKGNFPGRFSGRQFSNSRSEMNVSTLELGDSALYLCASSPGQGNRESYEQYFGPGTRLTVT.

The chain couples TRBV7-9 to TRBJ2-7; D is possibly TRBD2 (5 bases). The V end was cut by 1 base, the J end by 9 bases, with 13 bases between. In germline, CDR1 is SEHNR, CDR2 FQNEAQ (reference sequence). The CDR3 is 13 amino acids. The CDR3 sequence: CASSLGADRGQYF. CDR3 nucleotide sequence: TGTGCCAGCAGCTTAGGAGCGGATCGGGGGCAGTACTTC. Based on the CDR3 plus reference TRBV7-9 and TRBJ2-7, the full variable domain is DTGVSQNPRHKITKRGQNVTFRCDPISEHNRLYWYRQTLGQGPEFLTYFQNEAQLEKSRLLSDRFSAERPKGSFSTLEIQRTEQGDSAMYLCASSLGADRGQYFGPGTRLTVT.

The rearrangement joins TRBV18 to TRBJ2-5, with D possibly TRBD1 on 6 matching bases. Trimming took off 1 base at V and 5 bases at J, with 11 bases between the two ends. This CDR3 has 14 amino acids. The germline gives CDR1 KGHSH, CDR2 LQKENI. The CDR3 coding sequence is TGTGCCAGCTCACCACTCCAACAGGGTGAGACCCAGTACTTC. This gives the protein CASSPLQQGETQYF.

This chain connects TRBV28 to TRBJ2-1; TRBD1 is a possible D gene (7 bases). Between the trimmed V and J ends, which lost 5 bases and 8 bases, there was a span of 19 bases. Looked up from germline, CDR1 is MDHEN and CDR2 is SYDVKM. This CDR3 has 15 residues. For the CDR3, the DNA is TGTGCCAGCAGTCCTGGGGTTTTCAGGGGGGATGAGCAGTTCTTC. Protein product: CASSPGVFRGDEQFF.

V is TRBV3-1 (or the pseudogene TRBV3-2) and J is TRBJ2-1; TRBD2 might be the D (6 bases). Looked up from germline, CDR1 is LGHDT and CDR2 is YNNKEL (reference sequence). Trimming took off 2 bases at V and 4 bases at J, with 27 bases between the two ends. The CDR3 runs to 20 residues. CDR3 residues: CASSQIPPPVCRGGYNEQFF. CDR3 nucleotide sequence: TGTGCCAGCAGCCAAATTCCTCCCCCGGTCTGCCGGGGAGGATACAATGAGCAGTTCTTC.